This T cell receptor beta chain originates from a study of metastatic and nonmetastatic thyroid tumors. The CDR3 spans 16 residues. Trimming left V 3 bases short and J 1 base short, with 15 bases between. TCRdb re-called clones from the PCR reads using MiXCR. The sample includes 30,000 to 35,000 clones, 20% of them seen just once. Each patient went into thyroid surgery without having received any treatment. General study points: A significant increase in TCR beta diversity was reportedly seen in malignant thyroid tumors relative to benign nodules, in blood and tumor.

This clone was detected only a few times. Its matching antigen is unknown. The rearrangement joins TRBV12-3 or TRBV12-4 to TRBJ1-1; D call uncertain. The sample comprised blood. The receptor was isolated from a female donor with papillary thyroid cancer or a benign thyroid nodule (not recorded which). Some clones in this sample may be carry-over from other donors' samples. In nucleotides, the CDR3 is TGTGCCAGCAGTTTTGACCCTCGCATAGGGAACACTGAAGCTTTCTTT. This gives the protein CASSFDPRIGNTEAFF.